This T cell receptor (beta chain) was sequenced during a study of a mutant IDH1 vaccine in newly diagnosed glioma. Study at large: The sex distribution of treated patients was approximately 62% male and about 38% female, with a mean age of roughly 40 years. Every participant had undergone radiotherapy, temozolomide, or both before, and most underwent both. Whole-study results and caveats: Changes in the top peripheral T cell clonotypes seemingly had no bearing on pseudoprogression.

Specified time point: baseline, week 1 (first vaccination visit). Treatment indicated: pre-vaccination baseline after standard-of-care therapy. On this clone itself: Its antigen is currently unknown.

Germline CDR1 and CDR2: SQVTM and ANQGSEA. Trimming shortened V by 3 bases and J by 4 bases, and 15 bases separated the two germline ends. CDR3 size: 15 residues. Here immunoSEQ multiplex PCR was the method, and the copy in TCRdb shows in-frame clones only, minus some. Of 75,000 to 100,000 clones in the sample, almost 85% were seen once. J is TRBJ2-2 and V is TRBV29-1; D might be TRBD2 (6 bases). The receptor comes from a man in his forties with glioma. Some clones in this sample may be carry-over from other donors' samples. The sample in question was PBMCs, obtained from a glioma patient treated with radiotherapy, temozolomide or both. DNA for the CDR3: TGCAGCGTTGATCTCCCACAGGAGGGCACCGGGGAGCTGTTTTTT. Residues: CSVDLPQEGTGELFF.